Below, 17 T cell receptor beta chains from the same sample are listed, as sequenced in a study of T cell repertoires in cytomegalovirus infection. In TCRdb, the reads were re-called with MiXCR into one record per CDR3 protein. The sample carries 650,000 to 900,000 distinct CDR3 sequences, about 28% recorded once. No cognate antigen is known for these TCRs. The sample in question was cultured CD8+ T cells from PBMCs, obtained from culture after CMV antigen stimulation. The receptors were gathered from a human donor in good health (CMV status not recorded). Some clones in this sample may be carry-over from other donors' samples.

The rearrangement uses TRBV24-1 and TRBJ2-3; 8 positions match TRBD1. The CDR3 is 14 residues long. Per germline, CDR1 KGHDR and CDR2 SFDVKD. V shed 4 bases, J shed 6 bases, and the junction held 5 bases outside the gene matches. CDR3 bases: TGTGCCACCAGTGACCCGGACAGGGCGGATACGCAGTATTTT. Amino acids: CATSDPDRADTQYF.

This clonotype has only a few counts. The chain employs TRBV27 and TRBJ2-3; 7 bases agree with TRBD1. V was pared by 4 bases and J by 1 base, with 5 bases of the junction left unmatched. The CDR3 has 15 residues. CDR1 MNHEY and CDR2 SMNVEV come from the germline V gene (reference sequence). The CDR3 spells CASSYRGSGTDTQYF. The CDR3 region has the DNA TGTGCCAGCAGTTACAGGGGTTCTGGCACAGATACGCAGTATTTT.

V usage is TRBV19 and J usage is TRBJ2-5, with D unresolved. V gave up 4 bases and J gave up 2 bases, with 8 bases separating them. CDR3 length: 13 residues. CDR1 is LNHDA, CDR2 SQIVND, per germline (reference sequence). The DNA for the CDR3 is TGTGCCAGTAGTAAGGACGAACAAGAGACCCAGTACTTC. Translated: CASSKDEQETQYF.

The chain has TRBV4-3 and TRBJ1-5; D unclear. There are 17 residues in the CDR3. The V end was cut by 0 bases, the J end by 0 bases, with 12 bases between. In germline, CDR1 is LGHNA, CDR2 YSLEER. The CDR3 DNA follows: TGCGCCAGCAGCCAAGACCCCCCCTGGAATAGCAATCAGCCCCAGCATTTT. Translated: CASSQDPPWNSNQPQHF.

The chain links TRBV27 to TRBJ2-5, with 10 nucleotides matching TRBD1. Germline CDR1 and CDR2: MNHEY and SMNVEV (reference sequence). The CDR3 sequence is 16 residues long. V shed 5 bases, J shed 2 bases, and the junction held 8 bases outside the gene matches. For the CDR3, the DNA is TGTGCCAGCAGTCCCGGGACAGGGGTCCCGCAAGAGACCCAGTACTTC. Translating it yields CASSPGTGVPQETQYF.

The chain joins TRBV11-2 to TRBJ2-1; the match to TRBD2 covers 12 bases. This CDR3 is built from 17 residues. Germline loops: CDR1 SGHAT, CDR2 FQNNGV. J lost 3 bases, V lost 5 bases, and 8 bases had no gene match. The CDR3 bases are TGTGCCAGCAGCGTCTCTAGCGGGGGGGGCTTCTACAATGAGCAGTTCTTC. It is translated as CASSVSSGGGFYNEQFF.

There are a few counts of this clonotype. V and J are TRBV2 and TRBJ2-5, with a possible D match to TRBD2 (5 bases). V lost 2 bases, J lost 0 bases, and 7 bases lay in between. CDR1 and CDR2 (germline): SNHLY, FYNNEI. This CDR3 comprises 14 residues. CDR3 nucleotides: TGTGCCAGCAGTGAAAGAGGGTACCAAGAGACCCAGTACTTC. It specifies CASSERGYQETQYF.

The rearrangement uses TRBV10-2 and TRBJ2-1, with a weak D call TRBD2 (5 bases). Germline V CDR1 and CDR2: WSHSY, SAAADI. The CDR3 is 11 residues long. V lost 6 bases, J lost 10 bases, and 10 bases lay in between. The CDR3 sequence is CASSSGEEQFF. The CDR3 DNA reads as TGCGCCAGCAGCTCCGGGGAAGAGCAGTTCTTC.

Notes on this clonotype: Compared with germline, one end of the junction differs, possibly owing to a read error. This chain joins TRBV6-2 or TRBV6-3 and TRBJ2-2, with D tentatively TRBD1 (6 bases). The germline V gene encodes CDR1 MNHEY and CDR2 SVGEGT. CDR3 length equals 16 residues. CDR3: CASSTLQGSNSGELFF. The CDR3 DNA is TGTGCCAGCAGTACTTTACAGGGCTCGAACAGCGGGGAGCTGTTTTTT.

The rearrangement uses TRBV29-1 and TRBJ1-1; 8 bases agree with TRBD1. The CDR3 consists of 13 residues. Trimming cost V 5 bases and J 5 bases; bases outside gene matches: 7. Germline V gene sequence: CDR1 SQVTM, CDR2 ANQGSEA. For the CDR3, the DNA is TGCAGCGTTCCGGGACAGGCGTATACTGAAGCTTTCTTT. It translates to CSVPGQAYTEAFF.

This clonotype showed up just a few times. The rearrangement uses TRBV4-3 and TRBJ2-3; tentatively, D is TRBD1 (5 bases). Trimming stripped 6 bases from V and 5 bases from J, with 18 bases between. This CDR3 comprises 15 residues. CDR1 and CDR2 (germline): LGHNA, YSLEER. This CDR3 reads CASSLGAETLDTQYF. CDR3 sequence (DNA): TGCGCCAGCAGTCTAGGGGCAGAAACGCTAGATACGCAGTATTTT.

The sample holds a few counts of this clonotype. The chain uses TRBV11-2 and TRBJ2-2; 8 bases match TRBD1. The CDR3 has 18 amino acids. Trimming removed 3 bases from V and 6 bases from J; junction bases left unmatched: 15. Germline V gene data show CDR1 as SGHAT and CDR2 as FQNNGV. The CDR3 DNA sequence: TGTGCCAGCAGCTTGTGGACAGGGCGAGGGGAGCCTCCCGGGGAGCTGTTTTTT. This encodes CASSLWTGRGEPPGELFF. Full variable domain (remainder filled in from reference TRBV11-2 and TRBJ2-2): EAGVAQSPRYKIIEKRQSVAFWCNPISGHATLYWYQQILGQGPKLLIQFQNNGVVDDSQLPKDRFSAERLKGVDSTLKIQPAKLEDSAVYLCASSLWTGRGEPPGELFFGEGSRLTVL.

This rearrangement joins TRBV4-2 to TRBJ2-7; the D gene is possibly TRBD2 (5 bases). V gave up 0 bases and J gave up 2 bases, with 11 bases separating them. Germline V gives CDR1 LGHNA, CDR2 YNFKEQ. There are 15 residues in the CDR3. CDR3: CASSQEAGSPYEQYF. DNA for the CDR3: TGTGCCAGCAGCCAAGAGGCGGGCTCCCCCTACGAGCAGTACTTC.

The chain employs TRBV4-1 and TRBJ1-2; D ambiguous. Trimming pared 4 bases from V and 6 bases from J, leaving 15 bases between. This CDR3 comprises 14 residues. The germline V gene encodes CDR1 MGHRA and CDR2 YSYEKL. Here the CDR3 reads CASSPGPYKDGYTF. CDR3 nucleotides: TGCGCCAGCAGCCCCGGACCGTATAAGGATGGCTACACCTTC.

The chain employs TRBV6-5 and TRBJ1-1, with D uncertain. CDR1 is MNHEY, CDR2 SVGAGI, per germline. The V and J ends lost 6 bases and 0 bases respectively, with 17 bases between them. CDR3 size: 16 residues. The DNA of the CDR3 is TGTGCCAGCAGCACGAATAAGGGAATGGTGAACACTGAAGCTTTCTTT. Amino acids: CASSTNKGMVNTEAFF.

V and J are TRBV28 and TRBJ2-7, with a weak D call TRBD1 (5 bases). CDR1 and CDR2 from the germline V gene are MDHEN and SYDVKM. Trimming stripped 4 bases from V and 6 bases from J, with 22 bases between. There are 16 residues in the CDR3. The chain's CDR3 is CASSSQAFVGLCEQYV. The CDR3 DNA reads TGTGCCAGCAGTTCACAGGCGTTCGTAGGGCTTTGCGAGCAGTACGTC.

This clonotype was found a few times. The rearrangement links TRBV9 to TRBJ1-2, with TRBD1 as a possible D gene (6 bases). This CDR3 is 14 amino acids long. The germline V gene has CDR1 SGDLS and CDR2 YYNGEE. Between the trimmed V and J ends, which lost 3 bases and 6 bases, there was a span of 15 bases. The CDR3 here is CASSDRTGRNGYTF. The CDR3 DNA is TGTGCCAGCAGCGACAGAACAGGGAGGAATGGCTACACCTTC.